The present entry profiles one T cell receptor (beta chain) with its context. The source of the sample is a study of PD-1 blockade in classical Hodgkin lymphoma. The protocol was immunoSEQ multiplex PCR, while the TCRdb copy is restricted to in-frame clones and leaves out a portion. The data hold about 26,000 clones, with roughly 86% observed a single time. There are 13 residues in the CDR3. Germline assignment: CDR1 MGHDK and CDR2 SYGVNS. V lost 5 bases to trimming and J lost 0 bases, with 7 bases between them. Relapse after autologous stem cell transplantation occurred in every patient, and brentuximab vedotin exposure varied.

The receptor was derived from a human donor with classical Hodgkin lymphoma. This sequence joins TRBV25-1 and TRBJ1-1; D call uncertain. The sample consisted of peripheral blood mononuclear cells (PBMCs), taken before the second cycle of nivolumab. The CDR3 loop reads CASSWSLNTEAFF. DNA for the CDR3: TGTGCCAGCAGTTGGAGCCTGAACACTGAAGCTTTCTTT.